Reported below is one TCR beta chain. This entry comes from a study of shared T cell receptors in the human thymus. Data came from immunoSEQ multiplex PCR; TCRdb stores just in-frame clones and leaves some out. There are roughly 700,000 clones in the sample; over 75% occur only once, and 0.01% lies in the top ten. There are 16 residues in the CDR3. CDR1 is MNHNY, CDR2 SVGAGI, per germline (reference sequence). Trimming removed 8 bases from V and 6 bases from J; junction bases left unmatched: 10. A further study also used this sample, focusing on human thymus T cells. From that study: Related work found strong thymic repertoire overlap between unrelated individuals.

Material for sequencing was thymocytes. This clonotype originated in a boy under two years old with a congenital heart defect. The V call is TRBV6-6, the J call TRBJ2-2, with 12 bases aligning to TRBD1. The CDR3: CASRDRGRGLAGELFF. As DNA, the CDR3 is TGTGCCAGCCGGGACAGGGGGCGCGGCTTGGCCGGGGAGCTGTTTTTT.